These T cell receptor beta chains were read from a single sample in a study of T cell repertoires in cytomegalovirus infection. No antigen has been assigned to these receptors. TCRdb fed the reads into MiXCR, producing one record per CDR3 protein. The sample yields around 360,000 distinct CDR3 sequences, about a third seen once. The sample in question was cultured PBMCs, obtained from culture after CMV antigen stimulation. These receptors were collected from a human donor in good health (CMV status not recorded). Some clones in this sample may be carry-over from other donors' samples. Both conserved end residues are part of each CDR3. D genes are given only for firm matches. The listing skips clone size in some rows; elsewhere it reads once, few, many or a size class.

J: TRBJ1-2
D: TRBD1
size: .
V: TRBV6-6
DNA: TGTGCCAGCAGTTACTCGTCCGACAGGGCCTATGGCTACACCTTC
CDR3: CASSYSSDRAYGYTF

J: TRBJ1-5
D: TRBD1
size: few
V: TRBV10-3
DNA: TGTGCCTCCAGGACAGGAGATTATAGCAATCAGCCCCAGCATTTT
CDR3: CASRTGDYSNQPQHF

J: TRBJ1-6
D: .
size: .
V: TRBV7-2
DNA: TGTGCCAGCAGCTCAGGGTCAAGGAGCTCCTATAATTCACCCCTCCACTTT
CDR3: CASSSGSRSSYNSPLHF

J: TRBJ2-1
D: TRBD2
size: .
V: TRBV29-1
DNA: TGCAGCGTTCCCACTAGCGTTTCCTACAATGAGCAGTTCTTC
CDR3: CSVPTSVSYNEQFF

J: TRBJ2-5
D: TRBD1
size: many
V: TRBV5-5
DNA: TGTGCCAGCAGCTCGATGACAGGGACGGAGACCCAGTACTTC
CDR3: CASSSMTGTETQYF

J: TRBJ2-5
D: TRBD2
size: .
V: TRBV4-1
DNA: TGCGCCAGCAGCCAACCTCCTAGCGGCGCCCAAGAGACCCAGTACTTC
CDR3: CASSQPPSGAQETQYF

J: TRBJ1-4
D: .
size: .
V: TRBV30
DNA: TGTGCCTGGAGTGTGGGACGGCCGAATGAAAAACTGTTTTTT
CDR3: CAWSVGRPNEKLFF

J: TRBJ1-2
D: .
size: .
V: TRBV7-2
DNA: TGTGCCAGCAGCTTAGTTTCGGGCCTCTATGGCTACACCTTC
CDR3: CASSLVSGLYGYTF

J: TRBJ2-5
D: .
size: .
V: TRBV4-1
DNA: TGCGCCAGCAGCCAAGATAATGCTCAGCAAGAGACCCAGTACTTC
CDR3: CASSQDNAQQETQYF

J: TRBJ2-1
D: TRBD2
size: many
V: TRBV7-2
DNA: TGTGCCAGCAGCTTAGAAGGGGCGGGAGGGCCGGGCAATGAGCAGTTCTTC
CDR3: CASSLEGAGGPGNEQFF

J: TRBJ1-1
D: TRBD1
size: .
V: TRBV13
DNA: TGTGCCAGCAGCTATAAAACGGGGACAGCGACTGAAGCTTTCTTT
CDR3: CASSYKTGTATEAFF

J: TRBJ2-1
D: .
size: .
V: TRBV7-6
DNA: TGTGCCAGCAGCTTAGGGGCTAGTATTAATGAGCAGTTCTTC
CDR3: CASSLGASINEQFF

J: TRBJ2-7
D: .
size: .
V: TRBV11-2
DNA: TGTGCCAGCAGCTTAGTACAGGGACCCTACGAGCAGTACTTC
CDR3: CASSLVQGPYEQYF

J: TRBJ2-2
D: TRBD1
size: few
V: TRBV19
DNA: TGTGCCAGTAGCATCGGGACAGTAAACACCGGGGAGCTGTTTTTT
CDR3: CASSIGTVNTGELFF

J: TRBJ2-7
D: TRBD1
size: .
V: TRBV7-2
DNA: TGTGCCAGCAGCTTCCTTCCGGGACAGGGCTTTTACGAGCAGTACTTC
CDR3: CASSFLPGQGFYEQYF

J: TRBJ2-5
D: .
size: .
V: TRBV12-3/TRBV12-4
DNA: TGTGCCAGCAGCCCTACTAGGTTGGAGACCCAGTACTTC
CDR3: CASSPTRLETQYF

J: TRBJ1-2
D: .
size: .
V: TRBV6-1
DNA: TGTGCCAGCAGTACGCAGGAGAACTATGGCTACACCTTC
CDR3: CASSTQENYGYTF

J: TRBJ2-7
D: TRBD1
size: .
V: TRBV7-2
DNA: TGTGCCAGCAGCGCCGACAGGGCCAACGAGCAGTACTTC
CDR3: CASSADRANEQYF

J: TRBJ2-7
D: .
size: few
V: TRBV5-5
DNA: TGTGCCAGCAGCATAGATTCCGGGACAAGGTTTTATGTGGAAACCTACGAGCAGTACTTC
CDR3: CASSIDSGTRFYVETYEQYF

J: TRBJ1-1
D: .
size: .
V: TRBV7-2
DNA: TGTGCCAGCAGCTTTTACACAGGAGAGGTTGAAGCTTTCTTT
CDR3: CASSFYTGEVEAFF

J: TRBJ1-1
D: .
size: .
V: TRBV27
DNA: TGTGCCAGCAGTTTATCGGAGGGACCTATGAACACTGAAGCTTTCTTT
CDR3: CASSLSEGPMNTEAFF

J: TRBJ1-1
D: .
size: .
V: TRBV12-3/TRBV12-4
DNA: TGTGCCAGCAGGCAGGGGTCCTTGAACACTGAAGCTTTCTTT
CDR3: CASRQGSLNTEAFF